This T cell receptor (beta chain) was profiled in a study of CD8 T cells in ankylosing spondylitis. In TCRdb, the 5' RACE reads were re-called with MiXCR into one record per CDR3 protein. This sample yields around 210,000 distinct CDR3 sequences, of which 7.5% to 9.5% are seen a single time; roughly 4.9% belongs to the top ten. Germline V gene lookup returns CDR1 SQVTM and CDR2 ANQGSEA. The CDR3 length is 12 residues. The ends lost 7 bases at V and 3 bases at J; junction bases unmatched: 5. The receptor was derived from a female donor with ankylosing spondylitis or in good health (not recorded which). J is TRBJ1-2 and V is TRBV29-1, with 7 nucleotides matching TRBD1. The sequenced sample was blood, either unsorted or a sorted T cell fraction (not recorded which). This CDR3 is CSAGQAHYGYTF. As DNA, the CDR3 is TGCAGCGCCGGACAGGCCCACTATGGCTACACCTTC.